One sample yielded the 15 T cell receptor beta chains listed below, sequenced in a study of T-cell reconstitution after alpha-beta-depleted transplantation in children. Unique molecular identifiers featured in how the TCRbeta library was prepared. TCRdb passed the PCR reads through MiXCR, listing each CDR3 protein once. The sample includes fewer than 550,000 distinct CDR3 sequences, about an eighth of them seen just once. Material: PBMCs, mostly from graft donor cells, obtained 180 days after TCRalphabeta/CD19-depleted stem cell transplant. The receptor set was obtained from a female patient between 2 and 15 years old who had a stem cell transplant for aplastic anemia, so the T cells may come from the graft donor.

This clonotype was observed at least ten times. V usage is TRBV5-5 and J usage is TRBJ1-1, with unresolved D. From germline, CDR1 is SGHKS and CDR2 YYEKEE (reference sequence). With 1 base removed from V and 5 bases from J, the gap between germline ends came to 12 bases. The CDR3 is 14 amino acids. This CDR3 is CASSLYPDGTEAFF. The CDR3, as DNA: TGTGCCAGCAGCTTGTACCCCGACGGAACTGAAGCTTTCTTT.

This chain's CDR3 is CASSPIAGGADTQYF. In DNA form, the CDR3 reads TGTGCCAGCTCACCAATAGCGGGAGGAGCAGATACGCAGTATTTT. The V and J genes are TRBV18 and TRBJ2-3; 10 bases match TRBD2. CDR1 is KGHSH and CDR2 is LQKENI in the germline V gene. The CDR3 length is 15 residues. Losses at the gene ends were 2 bases for V and 4 bases for J; bases not matched to a gene: 3.

The CDR3 region has the DNA TGTTGGTGGCGTCAGCCCCAGCATTTT. This sequence encodes CWWRQPQHF. This rearrangement joins TRBV19 to TRBJ1-5; no clear D gene. CDR3 length equals 9 residues. The V gene's germline CDR1 is LNHDA and CDR2 SQIVND (reference sequence).

The V call is TRBV5-1, the J call TRBJ2-7, with D unresolved. The CDR3 sequence is 15 residues long. Germline CDR1 SGHRS, CDR2 YFSETQ. Trimming took 2 bases from V and 3 from J, leaving 15 bases between them. CDR3 protein: CASSFTPAGRYEQYF. The DNA for the CDR3 is TGCGCCAGCAGCTTTACGCCGGCAGGACGCTACGAGCAGTACTTC.

This clonotype has just one count. J is TRBJ1-5 and V is TRBV28, with TRBD1 as a possible D gene (6 bases). Germline CDR1 MDHEN, CDR2 SYDVKM. The V end lost 2 bases, the J end lost 11 bases, and 7 bases lay between the germline ends. The CDR3 spans 11 residues. DNA for the CDR3: TGTGCCAGCAGTTTAAGGGGGTCCCAGCATTTT. It translates to CASSLRGSQHF.

The gene calls are TRBV2 and TRBJ1-2; no clear D. Looked up from germline, CDR1 is SNHLY and CDR2 is FYNNEI. Trimming stripped 7 bases from V and 0 bases from J, with 6 bases between. This CDR3 has 12 amino acids. CDR3 sequence reads: CASNVANYGYTF. DNA for the CDR3: TGTGCCAGCAATGTGGCTAACTATGGCTACACCTTC.

The chain joins TRBV28 to TRBJ2-7; 14 bases align to TRBD2. CDR3 length equals 15 residues. Unmatched junction bases numbered 0, after V lost 5 bases and J lost 0 bases. CDR1 MDHEN and CDR2 SYDVKM come from the germline V gene. The CDR3 reads CASSGTSGSSYEQYF. As DNA, the CDR3 is TGTGCCAGCAGTGGGACTAGCGGGAGCTCCTACGAGCAGTACTTC.

This clonotype was detected many times. Here the CDR3 DNA reads TGTGCCAGCAGCTTAGGGAAGCCAGCGGGAGGGATATACAATGAGCAGTTCTTC. Translating gives CASSLGKPAGGIYNEQFF. This chain uses TRBV11-3 with TRBJ2-1, with 10 nucleotides matching TRBD2. Per germline, CDR1 SGHNT and CDR2 YENEEA. The CDR3 length is 18 residues. V trimming: 1 base; J trimming: 4 bases; junction bases outside the gene matches: 10.

The chain carries TRBV20-1 and TRBJ2-1, with D possibly TRBD2 on 8 matching bases. The CDR3 sequence is 17 residues long. CDR1 and CDR2 (germline): DFQATT, SNEGSKA (reference sequence). Trimming took 6 bases from V and 6 from J, leaving 27 bases between them. DNA for the CDR3: TGCAGTGCCGACCAGCGGGAGAGGGGGCTTTGGGGCAATGAGCAGTTCTTC. Translated: CSADQRERGLWGNEQFF.

This clonotype was found many times. V and J are TRBV7-9 and TRBJ1-4, with TRBD1 matching 10 bases. The CDR3 totals 15 residues. J was trimmed by 8 bases and V by 5 bases; bases with no gene match: 8. Germline V CDR1 and CDR2: SEHNR, FQNEAQ (reference sequence). As DNA, the CDR3 is TGTGCCAGCAGCCAGACCGGGACAGGGGAAGAAAAACTGTTTTTT. It translates to CASSQTGTGEEKLFF.

The J gene is TRBJ2-7, the V gene TRBV20-1; the D is unclear. The V gene's germline CDR1 is DFQATT and CDR2 SNEGSKA (reference sequence). CDR3 size: 12 residues. CDR3 loop: CRPGERAYEQYF. DNA for the CDR3: TGCAGACCAGGAGAGCGAGCCTACGAGCAGTACTTC.

Ten or more counts support this clonotype. The genes are TRBV20-1 and TRBJ1-2, with 8 bases identical to TRBD1. The CDR3 runs to 13 residues. Germline V CDR1 and CDR2: DFQATT, SNEGSKA (reference sequence). V trimming: 2 bases; J trimming: 3 bases; junction bases outside the gene matches: 2. In DNA form, the CDR3 reads TGCAGTGCTAGAAAGGACAGGGACTATGGCTACACCTTC. Translation: CSARKDRDYGYTF.

This clonotype was counted only a few times. The rearrangement uses TRBV3-1 and TRBJ2-4; D might be TRBD2 (7 bases). This CDR3 has 15 amino acids. Trimming removed 4 bases at V and 7 bases at J, with 17 bases between. CDR1 is LGHDT and CDR2 is YNNKEL in the germline V gene (reference sequence). CDR3 in DNA: TGTGCCAGCAGCCTCTTCTCGGGGGGCCGGAACATTCAGTACTTC. As protein: CASSLFSGGRNIQYF.

This clonotype has a count of ten or more. The J gene is TRBJ2-5, the V gene TRBV28, with 15 bases identical to TRBD2. There are 17 residues in the CDR3. Per germline, CDR1 MDHEN and CDR2 SYDVKM. The V gene end was trimmed by 3 bases and the J gene end by 4 bases; junction bases not matched to a gene: 6. The chain's CDR3 is CASSLTRTSGRGETQYF. CDR3 coding DNA: TGTGCCAGCAGTTTGACTCGGACTAGCGGGAGGGGAGAGACCCAGTACTTC.

The chain links TRBV7-9 to TRBJ2-2; no clear D gene. Between the trimmed V and J ends, which lost 1 base and 8 bases, there was a span of 11 bases. The CDR3 sequence is 14 residues long. The germline gives CDR1 SEHNR, CDR2 FQNEAQ (reference sequence). The CDR3 nucleotides are TGTGCCAGCAGCTTAGGGGTGTACTCGGGGGAGCTGTTTTTT. Protein product: CASSLGVYSGELFF.